This record looks at one T cell receptor (beta chain) sequence and its context. Here immunoSEQ multiplex PCR was the method, and the copy in TCRdb shows in-frame clones only, minus some. The sample consists of more than 2,000,000 clones, more than 80% of them appearing once. The data stem from a study of shared clonotypes between healthy human individuals. The CDR3 spans 16 residues. The germline V and J ends were trimmed by 5 bases and 4 bases, with 21 bases remaining between them. CDR1 SGHNT and CDR2 YYREEE come from the germline V gene (reference sequence). The source of this sequence is a man aged 18 to 35 in good health. The gene calls are TRBV5-4 and TRBJ1-2, with D maybe TRBD1 (6 bases). Material: naive CD4+ T cells sorted from blood. This sample's subset: CD45RA+ positively selected. CDR3 loop: CASSHGPRQAGYGYTF. Written as DNA, the CDR3 is TGTGCCAGCAGTCATGGACCCCGACAGGCTGGCTATGGCTACACCTTC. Full variable domain (remainder filled in from reference TRBV5-4 and TRBJ1-2): ETGVTQSPTHLIKTRGQQVTLRCSSQSGHNTVSWYQQALGQGPQFIFQYYREEENGRGNFPPRFSGLQFPNYSSELNVNALELDDSALYLCASSHGPRQAGYGYTFGSGTRLTVV.